This entry is about one T cell receptor beta chain. There is no known antigen for this receptor. One base away there is no much larger clone; base qualities are not given. The CDR1 and CDR2 encoded by the germline V gene (reference sequence) are GTSNPN and SVGIG. From its cysteine to its phenylalanine, the CDR3 spans 16 amino acids. CDR3 DNA only is kept here, 48 bases in frame from base 1. V is clipped by 4 bases and J by 2 bases, and the sequence between their germline boundaries is 19 bases long. This specimen comes from a study of blood T cell repertoires in COVID-19 (TCRdb year 2020). A note on the overall study: Collaborator samples came from the United States, Italy and Spain and covered acute and convalescent phases of COVID-19. HLA class I and class II types, where available, came from metadata supplied by the sample provider rather than from assay-based typing. The dataset comprised deeply sampled blood TCRbeta repertoires from subjects exposed to, actively infected with, or recovered from COVID-19. The sample metadata nearly always contained a de-identified subject ID, COVID-19 status, age in years and sex. The samples were drawn from the first 160 participants of the ongoing ImmuneRACE study and from 1,254 subjects provided by 6 global collaborators. The repertoires were released in a freely available public database intended as a resource for research on the immune response to SARS-CoV-2. The prospective study material was composed of cDNA or gDNA derived from T cells, B-cell-depleted T cells, or PBMCs. What the authors observed across the whole study: The amount of clinical and demographic metadata varied by source and participant and was provided uncurated.

The collaborating institutions used their own protocols to collect whole blood in K2EDTA tubes. Collaborator samples were shipped for TCRbeta analysis as frozen whole blood, isolated PBMCs, or DNA extracted from either sample type. TCRbeta CDR3 regions were amplified from genomic DNA using the immunoSEQ Assay, a bias-controlled multiplex PCR. The original methods were these. The number of nucleated cells in each sample was estimated from the amplification of reference gene primers within the assay. Sequence reads were collapsed and filtered to measure the absolute abundance of every unique TCRbeta CDR3 rearrangement. Productive Simpson clonality was computed per sample as the square root of Simpson's diversity index over productive rearrangements. The clones in this table, taken by TCRdb from immuneACCESS, are in-frame only. Not every clone is retained; where verified, under half of the shortfall comes from an unresolved V gene, and the cause of the rest is unknown. That table is the source of V, J and clone size, and D and trimming were worked out from the DNA. Across this sample there are about 160,000 clones, with approximately 84% seen only once. The ten largest clonotypes hold 22% of the sample.

Recombination joined TRBV30 with TRBJ2-3; the D gene lacks a confident call. The sequencing input was peripheral blood. The receptor's source is a woman at least 80 years old with acute or convalescent COVID-19. The CDR3: CAWTEVLLSFTDTQYF. The nucleotide sequence is TGTGCCTGGACTGAAGTCCTACTATCCTTCACAGATACGCAGTATTTT.